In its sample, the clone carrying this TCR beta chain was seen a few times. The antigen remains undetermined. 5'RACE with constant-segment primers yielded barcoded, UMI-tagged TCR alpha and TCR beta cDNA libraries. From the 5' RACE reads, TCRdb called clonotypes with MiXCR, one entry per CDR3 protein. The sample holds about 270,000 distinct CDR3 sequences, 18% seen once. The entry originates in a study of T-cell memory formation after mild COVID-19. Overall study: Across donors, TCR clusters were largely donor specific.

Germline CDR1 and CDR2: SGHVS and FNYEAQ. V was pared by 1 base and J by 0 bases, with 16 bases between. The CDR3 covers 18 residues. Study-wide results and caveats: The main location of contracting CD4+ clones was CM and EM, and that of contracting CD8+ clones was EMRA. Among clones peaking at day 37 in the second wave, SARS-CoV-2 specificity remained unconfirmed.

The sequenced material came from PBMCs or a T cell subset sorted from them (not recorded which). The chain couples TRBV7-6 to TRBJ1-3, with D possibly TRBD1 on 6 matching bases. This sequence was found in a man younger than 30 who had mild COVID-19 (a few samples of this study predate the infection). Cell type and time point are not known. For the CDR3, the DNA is TGTGCCAGCAGCTTAGGGACAGTACTTACCTCCTCTGGAAACACCATATATTTT. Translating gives CASSLGTVLTSSGNTIYF.